The clone carrying this T cell receptor (beta chain) has just one count. This entry comes from a study of siplizumab effects on memory and regulatory T cells. In germline, CDR1 is GTSNPN, CDR2 SVGIG (reference sequence). With 2 bases clipped from V and 4 bases from J, the junction kept 5 bases outside the gene matches. This CDR3 contains 14 residues. Sequencing was performed with immunoSEQ multiplex PCR; in TCRdb, only in-frame clones are kept and a portion is missing. The sample lists fewer than 3,500 clones; approximately 58% were seen once. This TCR came from a human donor in good health. The sample comprised TEMRA CD8+ T cells sorted from blood. Subset in this sample: unstimulated CD8+ CD45RA+ effector memory T cells. The chain carries TRBV30 and TRBJ2-1; 7 bases map to TRBD2. The CDR3 DNA is TGTGCCTGGAGTAGTAGCGGGTCTTACAATGAGCAGTTCTTC. Protein product: CAWSSSGSYNEQFF. The variable domain in full, completed from reference TRBV30 and TRBJ2-1, reads SQTIHQWPATLVQPVGSPLSLECTVEGTSNPNLYWYRQAAGRGLQLLFYSVGIGQISSEVPQNLSASRPQDRQFILSSKKLLLSDSGFYLCAWSSSGSYNEQFFGPGTRLTVL.